This T cell receptor beta chain originates from a study of CD8+CD57+ T cells in acquired aplastic anemia. At the level of the study: Sorted CD4+ and CD8+ cells gave an average of roughly 3.2 ug of DNA. Study conclusions and caveats: Between patients and controls, about 30 CD8+ CDR3 sequences were found in common. Patients and controls were not found to differ significantly in CD8+ Simpson's diversity.

The template for TCR beta VDJ and CDR3 sequence profiling was genomic DNA. TCRdb redid the calling of the reads with MiXCR, one entry per CDR3 protein. The sample has fewer than 250,000 distinct CDR3 sequences, roughly 56% seen once. The CDR3 loop spans 18 amino acids. Trimming removed 0 bases from V and 4 bases from J; junction bases left unmatched: 12. The germline CDR1 and CDR2 sequences are MRHNA and SNTAGT. As for this clonotype: As yet, its antigen is unknown.

The V gene is TRBV6-4, the J gene TRBJ2-7; 10 positions match TRBD1. The sequenced material came from sorted CD4+, CD8+, or CD8+CD57+ T cells (not recorded which) from PBMCs. This receptor was identified in a human donor in good health, serving as a control. CDR3 nucleotides: TGTGCCAGCAGTGACTCGACGTATGGTTCGGGACAGGGGTACGAGCAGTACTTC. This sequence encodes CASSDSTYGSGQGYEQYF.